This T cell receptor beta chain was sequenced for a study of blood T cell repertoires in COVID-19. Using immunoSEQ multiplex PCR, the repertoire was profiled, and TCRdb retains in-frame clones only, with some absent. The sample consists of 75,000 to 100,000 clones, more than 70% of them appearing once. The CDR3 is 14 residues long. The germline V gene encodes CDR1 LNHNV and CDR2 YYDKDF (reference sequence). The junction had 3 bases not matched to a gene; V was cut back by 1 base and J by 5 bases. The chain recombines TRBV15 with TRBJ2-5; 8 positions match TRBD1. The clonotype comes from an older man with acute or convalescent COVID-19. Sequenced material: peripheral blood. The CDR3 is CATSRVRGLETQYF. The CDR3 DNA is TGTGCCACCAGCAGAGTCAGGGGGCTGGAGACCCAGTACTTC.